The 29 T cell receptor beta chains below come from one sample, sequenced in a study of CD8+ T cells in alopecia areata. Reverse transcription of extracted RNA yielded cDNA, which provided the sequencing template. Profiled with immunoSEQ multiplex PCR; TCRdb holds only in-frame clones, not every one. This table holds around 120,000 clones, approximately 53% found once. Treatment given: oral pan-JAK inhibitor, 5-10 mg twice daily. The sample consisted of CD4+ T cells sorted from blood, taken at week 4, from a patient treated with tofacitinib. These receptors all stem from a human donor with alopecia areata.

This rearrangement joins TRBV6-5 to TRBJ1-6; D unresolved. This CDR3 contains 15 residues. Per the germline V gene, CDR1 is MNHEY and CDR2 is SVGAGI. V lost 0 bases, J lost 7 bases, and 10 bases lay in between. The CDR3 reads CASSYSIFGNSPLHF. Here the CDR3 DNA reads TGTGCCAGCAGTTACTCGATATTCGGCAATTCACCCCTCCACTTT.

This clone was counted a few times. The V and J genes are TRBV29-1 and TRBJ2-2; TRBD1 matches at 7 bases. J was trimmed by 4 bases and V by 5 bases; bases with no gene match: 13. CDR3 length equals 16 residues. The V gene's germline CDR1 is SQVTM and CDR2 ANQGSEA. This CDR3 is CSVFPVGQRITGELFF. The CDR3 coding sequence is TGCAGCGTTTTCCCGGTGGGACAGAGGATCACCGGGGAGCTGTTTTTT.

In its sample, this clone was seen a few times. The V gene is TRBV5-4, the J gene TRBJ2-4, with D tentatively TRBD1 or TRBD2 (5 bases each). CDR3 length equals 15 residues. V was clipped by 4 bases and J by 10 bases, with 21 bases between them. Germline CDR1 SGHNT, CDR2 YYREEE (reference sequence). CDR3 nucleotides: TGTGCCAGCAGCGGACCCAAGGAGAACAGGAGGATTCAGTACTTC. It codes for CASSGPKENRRIQYF.

This clone showed up just once. The chain is built from TRBV7-9 and TRBJ1-5, with TRBD1 identical over 7 bases. Germline CDR1 SEHNR, CDR2 FQNEAQ (reference sequence). V dropped 5 bases and J dropped 3; count of bases not matched to a gene: 7. The CDR3 sequence is 15 residues long. The CDR3 region has the DNA TGTGCCAGCAGCCCAACGGGACAGTACAATCAGCCCCAGCATTTT. This sequence encodes CASSPTGQYNQPQHF.

V gene TRBV18 combines with J gene TRBJ1-4; D remains unclear. The CDR3 runs to 16 residues. The germline V gene encodes CDR1 KGHSH and CDR2 LQKENI. Trimming shortened V by 1 base and J by 8 bases, and 17 bases separated the two germline ends. This CDR3 reads CASSPRVSGVREKLFF. As DNA, the CDR3 is TGTGCCAGCTCACCACGGGTTAGCGGCGTGAGAGAAAAACTGTTTTTT.

V and J are TRBV14 and TRBJ2-3; D is unclear. The germline V gene has CDR1 SGHDN and CDR2 FVKESK. The CDR3 runs 13 residues. Deletions cut 3 bases from V and 2 bases from J, with 6 bases between. The DNA of the CDR3 is TGTGCCAGCAGCCAGGCGACCACAGATACGCAGTATTTT. Translated, it gives CASSQATTDTQYF.

This clone has more than one count but fewer than ten. Relative to the germline gene, one junction end is altered; a read error may explain this. This chain connects TRBV29-1 to TRBJ2-6, with no clear D. This CDR3 comprises 14 residues. Looked up from germline, CDR1 is SQVTM and CDR2 is ANQGSEA. The CDR3 spells CSVAGHSRANVLTF. The CDR3 DNA sequence: TGCAGCGTTGCCGGGCACTCTAGGGCCAACGTCCTGACTTTC.

A note on this clone: Other DNA sequences of this sample code for an identical CDR3. J is TRBJ2-1 and V is TRBV29-1; maybe TRBD2 (5 bases). The V end lost 6 bases, the J end lost 4 bases, and 10 bases lay between the germline ends. This CDR3 has 12 amino acids. From germline, CDR1 is SQVTM and CDR2 ANQGSEA. CDR3 DNA sequence: TGCAGCGTGGCTACTAGTTACAATGAGCAGTTCTTC. Amino acids: CSVATSYNEQFF.

V is TRBV4-1 and J is TRBJ1-5, with D uncertain. Germline loops: CDR1 MGHRA, CDR2 YSYEKL. There are 15 residues in the CDR3. V gave up 0 bases and J gave up 0 bases, with 6 bases separating them. CDR3 in amino acids: CASSQDNYSNQPQHF. Written as DNA, the CDR3 is TGCGCCAGCAGCCAAGACAACTATAGCAATCAGCCCCAGCATTTT.

The DNA for the CDR3 is TGCGCCAGCAGCTTAACGACAGGGCGAGATGGAAAACTGTTTTTT. It specifies CASSLTTGRDGKLFF. The V and J genes are TRBV5-1 and TRBJ1-4; 7 nucleotides agree with TRBD1. V shed 2 bases and J 10 bases; nucleotides not matched to a gene: 11. Looked up from germline, CDR1 is SGHRS and CDR2 is YFSETQ. The CDR3 contains 15 residues.

The V call is TRBV30, the J call TRBJ1-2; no definite D call. Germline V gives CDR1 GTSNPN, CDR2 SVGIG (reference sequence). Trimming removed 3 bases at V and 4 bases at J, with 18 bases between. The CDR3 covers 15 residues. CDR3 bases: TGTGCCTGGAGGCATGGGGTCTCCCTCGTCTATGGCTACACCTTC. Translation gives CAWRHGVSLVYGYTF. Full variable domain (rest looked up from reference TRBV30 and TRBJ1-2): SQTIHQWPATLVQPVGSPLSLECTVEGTSNPNLYWYRQAAGRGLQLLFYSVGIGQISSEVPQNLSASRPQDRQFILSSKKLLLSDSGFYLCAWRHGVSLVYGYTFGSGTRLTVV.

This chain joins TRBV30 and TRBJ1-2, with a weak D call TRBD1 (6 bases). Germline CDR1 GTSNPN, CDR2 SVGIG (reference sequence). With 0 bases removed from V and 4 bases from J, the gap between germline ends came to 12 bases. The CDR3 is 14 residues long. This CDR3 reads CAWSVLGARYGYTF. In DNA, the CDR3 is TGTGCCTGGAGTGTACTGGGGGCGCGCTATGGCTACACCTTC.

The chain joins TRBV27 to TRBJ2-4; the D is unclear. The germline V and J ends were trimmed by 3 bases and 2 bases, with 11 bases remaining between them. CDR1 is MNHEY, CDR2 SMNVEV, per germline (reference sequence). The CDR3 is made up of 15 amino acids. CDR3 DNA sequence: TGTGCCAGCAGTTTTTATCAAGAGTCCAAAAACATTCAGTACTTC. Translated, it gives CASSFYQESKNIQYF.

This rearrangement joins TRBV30 to TRBJ1-6, with D maybe TRBD1 (5 bases). This CDR3 is built from 15 residues. V lost 4 bases, J lost 7 bases, and 17 bases lay in between. The germline V gene has CDR1 GTSNPN and CDR2 SVGIG (reference sequence). For the CDR3, the DNA is TGTGCCTGGAAGGACCCAGGGAATGAGAATTCACCCCTCCACTTT. Translated, it gives CAWKDPGNENSPLHF. Full variable domain (rest looked up from reference TRBV30 and TRBJ1-6): SQTIHQWPATLVQPVGSPLSLECTVEGTSNPNLYWYRQAAGRGLQLLFYSVGIGQISSEVPQNLSASRPQDRQFILSSKKLLLSDSGFYLCAWKDPGNENSPLHFGNGTRLTVT.

This clone was observed a few times. The chain recombines TRBV7-2 with TRBJ2-1; 11 bases line up with TRBD2. Per germline, CDR1 SGHTA and CDR2 FQGNSA. V shed 0 bases, J shed 8 bases, and the junction held 9 bases outside the gene matches. The length of the CDR3 is 17 residues. CDR3 in DNA: TGTGCCAGCAGCTTAGCCCCGGCTAGCGGGGGGTGGGATGAGCAGTTCTTC. Amino acids: CASSLAPASGGWDEQFF.

The gene calls are TRBV9 and TRBJ2-5, with D unresolved. CDR1 SGDLS and CDR2 YYNGEE come from the germline V gene. The V and J ends lost 0 bases and 6 bases respectively, with 15 bases between them. The CDR3 sequence is 15 residues long. The CDR3 protein is CASSVGPPSIQTQYF. CDR3 coding DNA: TGTGCCAGCAGCGTAGGCCCTCCGTCGATACAGACCCAGTACTTC.

The table lists this clone with a few counts. Within the sample, other DNA sequences also encode this same CDR3. DNA of the CDR3: TGTGCCAGCAGTTACTCATTCAGTGAAAAACTGTTTTTT. It encodes CASSYSFSEKLFF. The chain joins TRBV6-5 to TRBJ1-4; D unresolved. CDR3 length: 13 amino acids. CDR1 MNHEY and CDR2 SVGAGI come from the germline V gene. The germline V and J ends were trimmed by 0 bases and 7 bases, with 6 bases remaining between them.

The chain joins TRBV25-1 to TRBJ2-7; D ambiguous. The CDR3 has 13 amino acids. V dropped 3 bases and J dropped 2 bases, with 8 bases sitting between them. Germline values: CDR1 MGHDK, CDR2 SYGVNS. CDR3 in amino acids: CASSDLGTYEQYF. The CDR3, as DNA: TGTGCCAGCAGTGATCTTGGCACCTACGAGCAGTACTTC.

The genes are TRBV30 and TRBJ1-1; D possibly corresponds to TRBD1 (6 bases). Germline lookup yields CDR1 GTSNPN and CDR2 SVGIG (reference sequence). Trimming pared 8 bases from V and 2 bases from J, leaving 15 bases between. The CDR3 consists of 13 residues. CDR3 in amino acids: CAGGRGVNTEAFF. The CDR3 DNA reads as TGTGCCGGGGGCCGGGGGGTTAACACTGAAGCTTTCTTT.

V is TRBV19 and J is TRBJ2-6, with 7 bases matching TRBD1. CDR1 is LNHDA, CDR2 SQIVND, per germline (reference sequence). Germline trimming cut 6 bases from V and 7 bases from J; bases unmatched to any gene: 15. The CDR3 is 17 residues long. This chain's CDR3 is CASREAGTVRRANVLTF. CDR3 bases: TGTGCCAGTAGAGAGGCCGGGACAGTGAGGCGAGCCAACGTCCTGACTTTC.

The rearrangement joins TRBV5-4 to TRBJ2-7, with a tentative D call TRBD1 (6 bases). Trimming removed 0 bases at V and 5 bases at J, with 9 bases between. Germline values: CDR1 SGHNT, CDR2 YYREEE (reference sequence). This CDR3 comprises 13 residues. CDR3 protein: CASSLGRTDEQYF. CDR3 bases: TGTGCCAGCAGCTTGGGTAGGACAGACGAGCAGTACTTC. Looking up the rest from reference TRBV5-4 and TRBJ2-7 gives the full variable domain: ETGVTQSPTHLIKTRGQQVTLRCSSQSGHNTVSWYQQALGQGPQFIFQYYREEENGRGNFPPRFSGLQFPNYSSELNVNALELDDSALYLCASSLGRTDEQYFGPGTRLTVT.

The chain recombines TRBV5-1 with TRBJ1-2; 7 positions match TRBD1. V lost 0 bases, J lost 4 bases, and 6 bases stayed unmatched. The CDR3 length is 15 residues. Per the germline V gene, CDR1 is SGHRS and CDR2 is YFSETQ. The chain's CDR3 is CASSLETGKGYGYTF. DNA for the CDR3: TGCGCCAGCAGCTTGGAGACAGGGAAGGGCTATGGCTACACCTTC.

On this clone itself: The identical CDR3 is also encoded by other nucleotide sequences in the sample. The V and J genes are TRBV7-8 and TRBJ1-1; 10 nucleotides agree with TRBD1. The germline V gene has CDR1 SGHVS and CDR2 FQNEAQ. This CDR3 region has 16 residues. J lost 2 bases, V lost 2 bases, and 5 bases had no gene match. CDR3 loop: CASSLRDRGSNTEAFF. CDR3 in DNA: TGTGCCAGCAGCTTAAGGGACAGGGGATCAAACACTGAAGCTTTCTTT.

The table lists this clone with a few counts. Other nucleotide sequences in the sample specify the same CDR3. This chain uses TRBV18 with TRBJ1-1, with D unresolved. The V gene's germline CDR1 is KGHSH and CDR2 LQKENI. The V end was cut by 3 bases, the J end by 0 bases, with 5 bases between. CDR3 size: 13 residues. The chain's CDR3 is CASSPTVNTEAFF. CDR3 bases: TGTGCCAGCTCACCTACAGTGAACACTGAAGCTTTCTTT.

The genes are TRBV30 and TRBJ2-7; D assignment may be TRBD1 or TRBD2 (6 bases each). CDR1 and CDR2 (germline): GTSNPN, SVGIG (reference sequence). The CDR3 extends over 14 amino acids. V was pared by 3 bases and J by 2 bases, with 14 bases between. CDR3 sequence reads: CAWRLSGATYEQYF. The DNA of the CDR3 is TGTGCCTGGAGGTTGTCGGGGGCTACCTACGAGCAGTACTTC.

This clone showed up just a few times. V is TRBV5-6 and J is TRBJ1-2; D not resolved. This CDR3 region has 12 residues. Looked up from germline, CDR1 is SGHDT and CDR2 is YYEEEE. V dropped 3 bases and J dropped 7 bases, with 10 bases sitting between them. The CDR3 loop is CASSYGRGGYTF. CDR3 nucleotide sequence: TGTGCCAGCAGCTACGGTCGGGGTGGCTACACCTTC.

The chain joins TRBV2 to TRBJ1-2; D call uncertain. The CDR3 runs 13 residues. Germline CDR1 reads SNHLY; CDR2 reads FYNNEI. The V end was cut by 4 bases, the J end by 7 bases, with 13 bases between. For the CDR3, the DNA is TGTGCCAGCAGTGTCTCGTCAGGAACTGGCTACACCTTC. It codes for CASSVSSGTGYTF.

This clone was found once. The chain carries TRBV5-6 and TRBJ2-7; TRBD1 might be the D (6 bases). From germline, CDR1 is SGHDT and CDR2 YYEEEE. The CDR3 spans 15 residues. Trimming shortened V by 3 bases and J by 1 base, and 14 bases separated the two germline ends. This CDR3 reads CASSYYRDTSYEQYF. CDR3 DNA sequence: TGTGCCAGCAGCTACTACCGGGACACTTCCTACGAGCAGTACTTC.

The chain couples TRBV29-1 to TRBJ1-1; TRBD1 might be the D (6 bases). Per the germline V gene, CDR1 is SQVTM and CDR2 is ANQGSEA. The CDR3 contains 17 residues. Trimming stripped 3 bases from V and 7 bases from J, with 27 bases between. CDR3 in amino acids: CSVEDLAGTWKGSEAFF. CDR3 DNA sequence: TGCAGCGTTGAGGATCTTGCCGGGACATGGAAAGGGAGTGAAGCTTTCTTT.